This TCR beta chain was identified in a study of CD8 T cells in Susac syndrome. Study-wide results and limits: By the study's own acknowledgment, its TCR sequencing and HLA analysis included relatively few individuals.

Trimming removed 3 bases from V and 6 bases from J, with 11 bases in between. The CDR3 is 14 residues long. Germline loops: CDR1 LNHDA, CDR2 SQIVND (reference sequence). Blood CD8+ and CD4+ T cells underwent high-throughput TCR beta sequencing. The authors negatively isolated CD8+ and CD4+ T cells and FACS-enriched TEMRA cells. As regards this clonotype: The antigen is undetermined.

Reverse transcription of roughly 0.5 to 1 ug RNA was carried out with random hexamers. Amplification of TCR beta CDR3 was carried out by immunoSEQ multiplex PCR, which covered 54 Vbeta and 13 Jbeta segments. Each CDR3 protein gets one entry after TCRdb re-called the immunoSEQ multiplex PCR reads with MiXCR. The data show fewer than 200,000 distinct CDR3 sequences, approximately 93% seen once. The receptor comes from a human donor in good health. Material: CD4+ T cells from PBMCs. The rearrangement links TRBV19 to TRBJ2-2; D is perhaps TRBD1 (6 bases). The CDR3 region has the DNA TGTGCCAGTAGTATGGGGACATTGTCCGGGGAGCTGTTTTTT. This encodes CASSMGTLSGELFF.